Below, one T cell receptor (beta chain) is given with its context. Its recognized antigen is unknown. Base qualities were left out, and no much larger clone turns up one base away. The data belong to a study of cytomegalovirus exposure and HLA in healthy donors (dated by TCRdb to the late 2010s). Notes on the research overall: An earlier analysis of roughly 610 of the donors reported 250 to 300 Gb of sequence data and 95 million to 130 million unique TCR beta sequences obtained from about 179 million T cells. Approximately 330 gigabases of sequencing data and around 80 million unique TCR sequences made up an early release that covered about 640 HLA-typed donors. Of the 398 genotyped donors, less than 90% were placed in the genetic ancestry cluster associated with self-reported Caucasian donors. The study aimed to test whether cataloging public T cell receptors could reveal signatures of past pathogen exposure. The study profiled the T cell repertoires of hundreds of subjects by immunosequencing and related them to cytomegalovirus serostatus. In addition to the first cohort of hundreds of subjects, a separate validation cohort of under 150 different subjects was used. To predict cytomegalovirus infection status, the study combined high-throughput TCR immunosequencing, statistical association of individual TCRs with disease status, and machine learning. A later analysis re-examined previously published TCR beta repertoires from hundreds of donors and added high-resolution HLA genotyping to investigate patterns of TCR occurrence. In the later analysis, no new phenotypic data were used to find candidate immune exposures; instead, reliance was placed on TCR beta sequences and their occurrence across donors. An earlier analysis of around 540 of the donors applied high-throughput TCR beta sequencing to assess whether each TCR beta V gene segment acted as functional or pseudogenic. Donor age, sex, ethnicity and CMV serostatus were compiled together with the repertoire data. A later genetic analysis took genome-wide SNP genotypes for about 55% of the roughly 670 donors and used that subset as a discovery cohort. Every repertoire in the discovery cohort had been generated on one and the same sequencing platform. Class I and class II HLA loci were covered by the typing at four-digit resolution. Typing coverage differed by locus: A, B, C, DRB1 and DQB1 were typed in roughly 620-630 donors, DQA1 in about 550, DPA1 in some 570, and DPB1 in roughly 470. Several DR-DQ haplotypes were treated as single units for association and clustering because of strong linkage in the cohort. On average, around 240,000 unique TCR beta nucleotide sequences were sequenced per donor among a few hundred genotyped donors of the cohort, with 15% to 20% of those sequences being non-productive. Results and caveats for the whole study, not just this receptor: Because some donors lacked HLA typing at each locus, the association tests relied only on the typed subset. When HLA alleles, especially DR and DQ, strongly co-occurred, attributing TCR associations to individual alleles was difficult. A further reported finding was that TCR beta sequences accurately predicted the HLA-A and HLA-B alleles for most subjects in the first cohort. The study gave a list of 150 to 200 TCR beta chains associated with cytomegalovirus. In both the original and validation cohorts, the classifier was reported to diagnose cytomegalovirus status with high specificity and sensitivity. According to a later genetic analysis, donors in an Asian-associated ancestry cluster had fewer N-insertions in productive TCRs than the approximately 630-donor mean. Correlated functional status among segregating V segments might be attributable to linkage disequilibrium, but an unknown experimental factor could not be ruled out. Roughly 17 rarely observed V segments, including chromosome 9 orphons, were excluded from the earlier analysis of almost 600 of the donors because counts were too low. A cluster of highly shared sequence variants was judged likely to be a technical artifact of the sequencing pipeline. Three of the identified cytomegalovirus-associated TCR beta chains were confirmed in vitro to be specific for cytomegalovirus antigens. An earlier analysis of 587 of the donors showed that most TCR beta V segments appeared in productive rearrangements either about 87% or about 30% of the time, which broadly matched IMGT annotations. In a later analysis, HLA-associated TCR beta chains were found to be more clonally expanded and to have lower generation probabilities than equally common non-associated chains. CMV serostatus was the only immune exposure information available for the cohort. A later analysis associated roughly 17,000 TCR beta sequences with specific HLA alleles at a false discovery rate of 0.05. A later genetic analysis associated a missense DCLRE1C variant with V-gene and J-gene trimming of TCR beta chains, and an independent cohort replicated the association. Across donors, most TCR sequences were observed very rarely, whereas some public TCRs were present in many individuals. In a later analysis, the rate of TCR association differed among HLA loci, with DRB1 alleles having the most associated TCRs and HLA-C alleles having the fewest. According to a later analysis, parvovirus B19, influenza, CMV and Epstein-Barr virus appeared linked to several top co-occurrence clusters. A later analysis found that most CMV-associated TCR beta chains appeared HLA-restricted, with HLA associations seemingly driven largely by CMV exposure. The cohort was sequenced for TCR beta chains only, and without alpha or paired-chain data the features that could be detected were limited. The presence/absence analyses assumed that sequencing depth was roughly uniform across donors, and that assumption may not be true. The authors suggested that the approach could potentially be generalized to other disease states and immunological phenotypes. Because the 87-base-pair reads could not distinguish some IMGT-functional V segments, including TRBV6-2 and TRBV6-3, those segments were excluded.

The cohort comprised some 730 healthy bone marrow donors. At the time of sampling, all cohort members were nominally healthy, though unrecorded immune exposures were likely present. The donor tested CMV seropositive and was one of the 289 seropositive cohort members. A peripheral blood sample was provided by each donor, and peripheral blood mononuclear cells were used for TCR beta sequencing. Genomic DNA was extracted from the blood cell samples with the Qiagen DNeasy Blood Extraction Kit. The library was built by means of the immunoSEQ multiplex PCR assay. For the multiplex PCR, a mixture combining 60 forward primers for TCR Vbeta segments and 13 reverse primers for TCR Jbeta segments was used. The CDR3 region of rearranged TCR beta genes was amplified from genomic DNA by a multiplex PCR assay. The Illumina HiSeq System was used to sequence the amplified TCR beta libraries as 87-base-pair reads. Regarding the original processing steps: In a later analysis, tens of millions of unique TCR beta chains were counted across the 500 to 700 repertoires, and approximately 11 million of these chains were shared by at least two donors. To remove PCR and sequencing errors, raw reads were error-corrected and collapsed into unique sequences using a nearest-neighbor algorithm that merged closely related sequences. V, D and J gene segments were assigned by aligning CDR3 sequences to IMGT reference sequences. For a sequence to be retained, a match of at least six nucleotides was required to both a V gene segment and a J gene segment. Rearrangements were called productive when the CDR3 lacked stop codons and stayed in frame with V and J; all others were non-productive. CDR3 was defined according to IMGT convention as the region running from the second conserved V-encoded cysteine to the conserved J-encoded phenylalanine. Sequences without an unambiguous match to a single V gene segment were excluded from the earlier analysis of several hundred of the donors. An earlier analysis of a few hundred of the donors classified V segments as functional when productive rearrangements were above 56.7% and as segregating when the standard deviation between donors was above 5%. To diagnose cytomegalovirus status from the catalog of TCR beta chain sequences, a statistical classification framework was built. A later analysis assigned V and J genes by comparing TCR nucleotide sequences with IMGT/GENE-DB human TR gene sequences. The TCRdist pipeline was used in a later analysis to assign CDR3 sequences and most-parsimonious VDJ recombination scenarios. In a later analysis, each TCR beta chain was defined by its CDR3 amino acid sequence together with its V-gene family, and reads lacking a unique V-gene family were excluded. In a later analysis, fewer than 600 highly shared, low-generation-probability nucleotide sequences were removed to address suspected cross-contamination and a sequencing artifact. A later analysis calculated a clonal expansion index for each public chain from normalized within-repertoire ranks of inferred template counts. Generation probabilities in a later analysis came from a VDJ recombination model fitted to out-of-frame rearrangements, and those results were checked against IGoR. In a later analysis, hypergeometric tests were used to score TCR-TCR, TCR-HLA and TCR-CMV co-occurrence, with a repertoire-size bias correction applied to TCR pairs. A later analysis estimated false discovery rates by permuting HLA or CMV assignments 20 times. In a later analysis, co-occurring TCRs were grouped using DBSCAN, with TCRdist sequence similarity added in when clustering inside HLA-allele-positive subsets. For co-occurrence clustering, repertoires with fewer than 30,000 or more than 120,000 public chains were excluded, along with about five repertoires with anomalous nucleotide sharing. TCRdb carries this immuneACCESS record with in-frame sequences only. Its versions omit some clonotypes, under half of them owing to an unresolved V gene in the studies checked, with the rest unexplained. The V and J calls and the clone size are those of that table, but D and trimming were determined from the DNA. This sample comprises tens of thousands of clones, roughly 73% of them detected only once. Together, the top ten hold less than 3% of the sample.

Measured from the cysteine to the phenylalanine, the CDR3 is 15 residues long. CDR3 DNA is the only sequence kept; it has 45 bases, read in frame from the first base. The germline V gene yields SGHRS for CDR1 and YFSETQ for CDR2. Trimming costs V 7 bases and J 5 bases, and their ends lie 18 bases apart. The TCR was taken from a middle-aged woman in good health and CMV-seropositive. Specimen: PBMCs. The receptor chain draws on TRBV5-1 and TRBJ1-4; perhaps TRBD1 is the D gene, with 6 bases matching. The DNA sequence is TGCGCCAGCCGCGGGGGGGCCCTATTCAATGAAAAACTGTTTTTT. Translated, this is CASRGGALFNEKLFF.